This TCR beta chain was retrieved from a study of T cell responses to AZD1222 COVID-19 vaccine. Study outcomes and limitations: Clonal diversity may have been underestimated in mostly white British donors. At 160-218 and 743-854, vaccine-associated CD4 TCRs were dominant, and they spanned spike.

Remarks on this clone: Its antigen is as yet unknown.

Method: immunoSEQ multiplex PCR; TCRdb's copy keeps in-frame clones and lacks some. The table has some 120,000 clones, 80% to 85% seen once. The V end lost 4 bases, the J end lost 4 bases, and 10 bases lay between the germline ends. Germline lookup yields CDR1 SGHTA and CDR2 FQGNSA. The length of the CDR3 is 14 residues. The sequence was obtained from an adult in good health. This chain joins TRBV7-2 and TRBJ1-4; D is unclear. Source: peripheral blood, taken on day 0 of AZD1222 vaccination. DNA of the CDR3: TGTGCCAGCAGCTATTACGGAGTTAATGAAAAACTGTTTTTT. Residues: CASSYYGVNEKLFF.